The next 10 T cell receptor beta chains were all read from a single sample in a study of blood T cell repertoires in COVID-19 (dated by TCRdb to 2020 to 2022). The protocol used for the library was the immunoSEQ multiplex PCR assay. TCRdb limited this immuneACCESS table to in-frame rearrangements with V and J called. A share of clones is missing; checked studies link under half to unresolved V genes, and the rest is unexplained. The sample yields under 250,000 clones; approximately 81% were counted once. More than 8.5% of the sample belongs to the ten largest clones. Sequenced sample: PBMCs or T cells enriched from blood (not recorded which). The receptor set was obtained from a woman in her fifties or sixties with acute COVID-19.

CDR3 amino acids: CASIGGAPYEQYF. The CDR3 region has the DNA TGTGCCAGCATAGGGGGGGCCCCCTACGAGCAGTACTTC. The chain employs TRBV28 and TRBJ2-7, with D tentatively TRBD2 (7 bases). CDR1 and CDR2 (germline): MDHEN, SYDVKM. The CDR3 length is 13 residues. With 7 bases removed from V and 2 bases from J, the gap between germline ends came to 12 bases.

This clone was seen a few times. One end of the junction fails to match germline, which may point to a read error. The J gene is TRBJ1-1, the V gene TRBV3-1 (or the pseudogene TRBV3-2); no reliable D call. The CDR3 runs 13 residues. Germline CDR1 LGHDT, CDR2 YNNKEL (reference sequence). The CDR3 DNA sequence: TGTGCCAGCAGACAAGCAGGGAACACTGAAGCTTTCTTT. Its protein is CASRQAGNTEAFF.

The V gene is TRBV19, the J gene TRBJ1-6, with 10 nucleotides matching TRBD1. Per the germline V gene, CDR1 is LNHDA and CDR2 is SQIVND (reference sequence). Germline trimming cut 5 bases from V and 10 bases from J; bases unmatched to any gene: 8. The CDR3 runs to 15 residues. CDR3 DNA: TGTGCCAGTAGTGAAGTCGGACAGGGGGGCTCACCCCTCCACTTT. Its protein product is CASSEVGQGGSPLHF. The whole variable domain, remainder taken from reference TRBV19 and TRBJ1-6, is DGGITQSPKYLFRKEGQNVTLSCEQNLNHDAMYWYRQDPGQGLRLIYYSQIVNDFQKGDIAEGYSVSREKKESFPLTVTSAQKNPTAFYLCASSEVGQGGSPLHFGNGTRLTVT.

The J gene is TRBJ2-2, the V gene TRBV5-1; 9 bases match TRBD1. Trimming cost V 4 bases and J 7 bases; bases outside gene matches: 11. In germline, CDR1 is SGHRS, CDR2 YFSETQ. The CDR3 runs to 16 residues. The CDR3 loop is CASSAAGTGFDGELFF. The CDR3 DNA reads TGCGCCAGCAGCGCGGCCGGGACAGGGTTCGACGGGGAGCTGTTTTTT.

The rearrangement links TRBV5-1 to TRBJ2-3; maybe TRBD1 (5 bases). Trimming stripped 5 bases from V and 2 bases from J, with 15 bases between. The germline V gene has CDR1 SGHRS and CDR2 YFSETQ. CDR3 length: 15 amino acids. Here the CDR3 reads CASRITGTNTDTQYF. Here the CDR3 DNA reads TGCGCCAGCAGGATAACAGGCACCAACACAGATACGCAGTATTTT.

The table lists this clone with a count of one. The V gene is TRBV7-3, the J gene TRBJ1-2; tentatively, D is TRBD1 (6 bases). Trimming pared 0 bases from V and 2 bases from J, leaving 10 bases between. The CDR3 runs 15 residues. Germline assignment: CDR1 SGHTA and CDR2 FQGTGA. The CDR3 nucleotides are TGTGCCAGCAGCTTAACTTCAGGGGACAACTATGGCTACACCTTC. Encoded protein: CASSLTSGDNYGYTF. The full variable domain, its missing parts supplied by reference TRBV7-3 and TRBJ1-2, is GAGVSQTPSNKVTEKGKYVELRCDPISGHTALYWYRQSLGQGPEFLIYFQGTGAADDSGLPNDRFFAVRPEGSVSTLKIQRTERGDSAVYLCASSLTSGDNYGYTFGSGTRLTVV.

V is TRBV5-1 and J is TRBJ2-3; 11 bases map to TRBD2. This CDR3 contains 18 residues. Looked up from germline, CDR1 is SGHRS and CDR2 is YFSETQ. The junction had 11 bases not matched to a gene; V was cut back by 4 bases and J by 1 base. The CDR3 DNA is TGCGCCAGCAGCACGGTTCCCGTAGCGGGGGGGGGCACAGATACGCAGTATTTT. Translation: CASSTVPVAGGGTDTQYF.

V gene TRBV7-9 combines with J gene TRBJ2-5, with TRBD1 matching over 9 bases. CDR3 length: 15 residues. Unmatched junction bases numbered 8, after V lost 5 bases and J lost 4 bases. Germline CDR1 reads SEHNR; CDR2 reads FQNEAQ (reference sequence). DNA for the CDR3: TGTGCCAGCAGCCCGGGACAGGGAGAATTAGAGACCCAGTACTTC. As protein: CASSPGQGELETQYF.

The V gene is TRBV18, the J gene TRBJ2-1; D is possibly TRBD1 (5 bases). Germline V gives CDR1 KGHSH, CDR2 LQKENI. Trimming removed 0 bases at V and 6 bases at J, with 12 bases between. The CDR3 runs to 15 residues. Here the CDR3 reads CASSPPVPGRNEQFF. In DNA, the CDR3 is TGTGCCAGCTCACCACCTGTGCCAGGGCGCAATGAGCAGTTCTTC.

This clone was detected only once. The chain carries TRBV18 and TRBJ1-1, with D unclear. CDR1 is KGHSH, CDR2 LQKENI, per germline. Deletions cut 1 base from V and 8 bases from J, with 14 bases between. The CDR3 loop spans 14 amino acids. CDR3 DNA sequence: TGTGCCAGCTCACCACTGGAGGGATTGGGGGAAGCTTTCTTT. It is translated as CASSPLEGLGEAFF.